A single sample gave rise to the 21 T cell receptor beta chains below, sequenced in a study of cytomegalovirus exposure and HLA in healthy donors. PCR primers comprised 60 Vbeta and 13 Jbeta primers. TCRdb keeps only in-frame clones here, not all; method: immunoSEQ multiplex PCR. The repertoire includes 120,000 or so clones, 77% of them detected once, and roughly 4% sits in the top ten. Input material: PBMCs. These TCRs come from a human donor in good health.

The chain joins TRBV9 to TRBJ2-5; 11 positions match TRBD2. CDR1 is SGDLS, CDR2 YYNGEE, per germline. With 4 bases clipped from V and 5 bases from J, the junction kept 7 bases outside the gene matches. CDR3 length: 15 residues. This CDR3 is CASSPLAGGLETQYF. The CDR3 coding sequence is TGTGCCAGCAGCCCTCTAGCGGGAGGACTGGAGACCCAGTACTTC. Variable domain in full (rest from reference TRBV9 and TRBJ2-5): DSGVTQTPKHLITATGQRVTLRCSPRSGDLSVYWYQQSLDQGLQFLIQYYNGEERAKGNILERFSAQQFPDLHSELNLSSLELGDSALYFCASSPLAGGLETQYFGPGTRLLVL.

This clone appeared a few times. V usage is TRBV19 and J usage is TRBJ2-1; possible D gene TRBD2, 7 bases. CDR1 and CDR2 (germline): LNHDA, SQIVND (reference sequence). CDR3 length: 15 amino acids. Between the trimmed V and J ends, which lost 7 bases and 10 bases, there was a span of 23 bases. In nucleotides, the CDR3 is TGTGCCAGTACTGGGTTGGGGGGGGCACAACTAGAGCAGTTCTTC. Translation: CASTGLGGAQLEQFF.

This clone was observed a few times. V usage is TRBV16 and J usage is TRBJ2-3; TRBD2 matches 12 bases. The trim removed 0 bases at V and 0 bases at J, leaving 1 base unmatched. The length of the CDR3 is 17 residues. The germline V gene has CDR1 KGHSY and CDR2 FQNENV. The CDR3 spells CASSQSGTSGSTDTQYF. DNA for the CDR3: TGTGCCAGCAGCCAATCGGGGACTAGCGGGAGCACAGATACGCAGTATTTT.

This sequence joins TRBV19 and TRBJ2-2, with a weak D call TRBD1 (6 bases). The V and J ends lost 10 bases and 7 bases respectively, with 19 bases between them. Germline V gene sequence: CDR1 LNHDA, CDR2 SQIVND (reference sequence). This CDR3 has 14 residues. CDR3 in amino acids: CATNKGVQVGELFF. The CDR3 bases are TGTGCCACCAATAAGGGGGTCCAGGTCGGGGAGCTGTTTTTT.

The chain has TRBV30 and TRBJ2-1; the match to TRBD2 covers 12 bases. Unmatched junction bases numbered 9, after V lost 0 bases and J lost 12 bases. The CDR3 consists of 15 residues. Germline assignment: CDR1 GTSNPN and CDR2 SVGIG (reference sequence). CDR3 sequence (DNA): TGTGCCTGGAGTGTACTAGCGGGGGGATCGGGGGGGCAGTTCTTC. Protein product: CAWSVLAGGSGGQFF.

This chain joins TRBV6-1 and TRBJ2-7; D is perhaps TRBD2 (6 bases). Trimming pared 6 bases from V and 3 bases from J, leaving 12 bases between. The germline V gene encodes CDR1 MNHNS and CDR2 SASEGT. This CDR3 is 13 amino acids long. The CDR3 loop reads CASRTQGLYEQYF. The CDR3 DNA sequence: TGTGCCAGCAGGACGCAGGGACTCTACGAGCAGTACTTC.

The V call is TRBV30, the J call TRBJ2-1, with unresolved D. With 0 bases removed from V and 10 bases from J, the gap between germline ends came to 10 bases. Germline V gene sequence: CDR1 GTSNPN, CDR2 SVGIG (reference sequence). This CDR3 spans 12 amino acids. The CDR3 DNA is TGTGCCTGGAGTGTACCGCGGCGGGAGCAGTTCTTC. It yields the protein CAWSVPRREQFF. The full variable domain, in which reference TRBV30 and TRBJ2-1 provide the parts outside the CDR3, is SQTIHQWPATLVQPVGSPLSLECTVEGTSNPNLYWYRQAAGRGLQLLFYSVGIGQISSEVPQNLSASRPQDRQFILSSKKLLLSDSGFYLCAWSVPRREQFFGPGTRLTVL.

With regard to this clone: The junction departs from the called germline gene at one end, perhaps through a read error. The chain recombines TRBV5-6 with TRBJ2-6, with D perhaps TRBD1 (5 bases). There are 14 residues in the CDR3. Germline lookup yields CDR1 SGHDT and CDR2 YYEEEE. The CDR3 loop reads CASSLVSGANGLTF. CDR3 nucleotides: TGTGCCAGCAGCTTGGTCTCTGGGGCCAACGGCCTGACTTTC.

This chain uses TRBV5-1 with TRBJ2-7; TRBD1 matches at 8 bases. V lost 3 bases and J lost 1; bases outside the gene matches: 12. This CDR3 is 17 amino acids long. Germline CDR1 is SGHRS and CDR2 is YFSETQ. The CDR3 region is CASSSSAQGVLSYEQYF. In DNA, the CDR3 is TGCGCCAGCAGCTCCTCGGCACAGGGGGTCTTATCCTACGAGCAGTACTTC.

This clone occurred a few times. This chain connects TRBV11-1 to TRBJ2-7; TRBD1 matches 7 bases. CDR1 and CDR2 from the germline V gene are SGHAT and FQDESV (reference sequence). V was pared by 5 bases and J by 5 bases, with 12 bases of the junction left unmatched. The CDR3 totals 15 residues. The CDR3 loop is CASSLTDRISNEQYF. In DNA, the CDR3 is TGTGCCAGCAGCCTGACGGACAGGATCAGTAACGAGCAGTACTTC.

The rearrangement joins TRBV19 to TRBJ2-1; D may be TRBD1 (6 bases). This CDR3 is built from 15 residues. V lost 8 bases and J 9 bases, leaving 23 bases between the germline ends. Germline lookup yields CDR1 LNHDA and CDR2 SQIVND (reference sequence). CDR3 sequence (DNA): TGTGCCAGTTCCGAGGGTAGCCTTAGAGGGGGTGAGCAGTTCTTC. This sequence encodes CASSEGSLRGGEQFF.

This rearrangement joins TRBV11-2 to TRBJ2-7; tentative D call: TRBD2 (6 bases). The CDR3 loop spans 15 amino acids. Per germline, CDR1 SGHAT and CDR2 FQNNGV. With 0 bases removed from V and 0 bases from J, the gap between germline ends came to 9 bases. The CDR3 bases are TGTGCCAGCAGCTTAGAGGTCGGGAGCTCCTACGAGCAGTACTTC. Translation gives CASSLEVGSSYEQYF. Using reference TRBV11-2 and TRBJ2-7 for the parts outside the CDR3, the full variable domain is EAGVAQSPRYKIIEKRQSVAFWCNPISGHATLYWYQQILGQGPKLLIQFQNNGVVDDSQLPKDRFSAERLKGVDSTLKIQPAKLEDSAVYLCASSLEVGSSYEQYFGPGTRLTVT.

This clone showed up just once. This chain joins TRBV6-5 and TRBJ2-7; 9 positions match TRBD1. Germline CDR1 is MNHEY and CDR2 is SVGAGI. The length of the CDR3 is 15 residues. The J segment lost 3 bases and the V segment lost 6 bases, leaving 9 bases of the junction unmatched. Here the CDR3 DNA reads TGTGCCAGCAGCCCCGCCGGGACAGGGATCTACGAGCAGTACTTC. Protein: CASSPAGTGIYEQYF.

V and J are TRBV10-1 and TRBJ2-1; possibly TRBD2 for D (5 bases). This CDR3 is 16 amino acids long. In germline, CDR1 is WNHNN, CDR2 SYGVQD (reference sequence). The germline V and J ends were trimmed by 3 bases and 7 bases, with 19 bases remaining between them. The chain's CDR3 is CASSDTGTGMWNEQFF. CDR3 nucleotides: TGCGCCAGCAGTGACACCGGAACCGGGATGTGGAATGAGCAGTTCTTC.

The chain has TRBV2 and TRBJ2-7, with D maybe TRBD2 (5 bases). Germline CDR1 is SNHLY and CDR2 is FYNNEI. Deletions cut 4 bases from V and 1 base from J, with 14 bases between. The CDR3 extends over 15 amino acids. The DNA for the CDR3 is TGTGCCAGCAGTGTCGACGAAGGGAGTTCCTACGAGCAGTACTTC. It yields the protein CASSVDEGSSYEQYF.

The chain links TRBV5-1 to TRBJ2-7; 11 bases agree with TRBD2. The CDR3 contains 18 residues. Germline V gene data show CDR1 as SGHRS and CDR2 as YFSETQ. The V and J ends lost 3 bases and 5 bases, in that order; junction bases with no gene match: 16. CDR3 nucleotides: TGCGCCAGCAGCTCATCACCGGTACTAGCGGGAGTACGAGACGAGCAGTACTTC. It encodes CASSSSPVLAGVRDEQYF. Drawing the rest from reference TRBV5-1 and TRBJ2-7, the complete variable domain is KAGVTQTPRYLIKTRGQQVTLSCSPISGHRSVSWYQQTPGQGLQFLFEYFSETQRNKGNFPGRFSGRQFSNSRSEMNVSTLELGDSALYLCASSSSPVLAGVRDEQYFGPGTRLTVT.

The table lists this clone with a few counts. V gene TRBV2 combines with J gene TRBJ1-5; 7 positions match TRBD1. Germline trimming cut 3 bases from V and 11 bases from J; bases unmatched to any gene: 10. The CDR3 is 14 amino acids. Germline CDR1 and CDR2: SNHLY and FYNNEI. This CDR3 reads CASSDTGARVAQHF. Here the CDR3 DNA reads TGTGCCAGCAGTGATACAGGGGCCAGGGTGGCCCAGCATTTT. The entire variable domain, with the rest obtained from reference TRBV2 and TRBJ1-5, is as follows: EPEVTQTPSHQVTQMGQEVILRCVPISNHLYFYWYRQILGQKVEFLVSFYNNEISEKSEIFDDQFSVERPDGSNFTLKIRSTKLEDSAMYFCASSDTGARVAQHFGDGTRLSIL.

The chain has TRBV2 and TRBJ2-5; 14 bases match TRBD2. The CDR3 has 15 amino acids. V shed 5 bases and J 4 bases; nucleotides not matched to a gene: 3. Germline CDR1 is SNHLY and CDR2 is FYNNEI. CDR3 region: CASSRTSGRTETQYF. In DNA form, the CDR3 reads TGTGCCAGCAGTAGGACTAGCGGGAGGACAGAGACCCAGTACTTC.

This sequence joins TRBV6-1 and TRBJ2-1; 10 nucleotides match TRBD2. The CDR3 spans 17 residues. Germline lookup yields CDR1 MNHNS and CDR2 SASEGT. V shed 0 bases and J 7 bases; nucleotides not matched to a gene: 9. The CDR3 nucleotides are TGTGCCAGCAGTGAAGCGCGAAGGACTAGCGGCCTGAATGAGCAGTTCTTC. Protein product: CASSEARRTSGLNEQFF.

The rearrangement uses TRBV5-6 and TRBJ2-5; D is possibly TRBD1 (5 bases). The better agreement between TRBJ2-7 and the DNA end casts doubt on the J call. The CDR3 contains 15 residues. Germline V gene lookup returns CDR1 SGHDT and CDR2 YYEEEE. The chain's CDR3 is CASSLVRVGSYEQYF. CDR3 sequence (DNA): TGTGCCAGCAGCTTGGTCAGGGTAGGGTCCTACGAGCAGTACTTC.

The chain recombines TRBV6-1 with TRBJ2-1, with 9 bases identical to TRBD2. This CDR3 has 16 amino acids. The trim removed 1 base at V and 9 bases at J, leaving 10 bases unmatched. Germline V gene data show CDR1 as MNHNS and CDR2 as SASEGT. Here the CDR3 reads CASSEEYSGRYGEQFF. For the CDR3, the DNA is TGTGCCAGCAGTGAAGAATACAGCGGGAGGTACGGTGAGCAGTTCTTC.